This passage covers 21 T cell receptor beta chains from one sample sequenced in a study of blood T cell repertoires in COVID-19 (dated by TCRdb to the early 2020s). The method was the immunoSEQ multiplex PCR assay. The table was pulled from immuneACCESS by TCRdb, which kept in-frame rearrangements only. Such tables lose some clones; where checked, under half of the loss comes from unresolved V genes, and the rest has no known cause. The table for this sample lists roughly 69,000 clones; roughly 75% of them were counted only once. Approximately 15% of the sample lies in the top ten. The specimen sequenced was peripheral blood. These receptor sequences come from a man in his 60s with COVID-19, enrolled during active disease.

The chain is built from TRBV24-1 and TRBJ1-5, with D unclear. V lost 8 bases to trimming and J lost 0 bases, with 10 bases between them. The germline V gene encodes CDR1 KGHDR and CDR2 SFDVKD. This CDR3 has 14 residues. CDR3 protein: CATITEHSNQPQHF. The CDR3 nucleotides read TGTGCCACCATCACTGAGCATAGCAATCAGCCCCAGCATTTT.

The chain uses TRBV6-5 and TRBJ2-7; 11 nucleotides agree with TRBD2. V was clipped by 6 bases and J by 4 bases; unmatched bases: 5. In germline, CDR1 is MNHEY, CDR2 SVGAGI. The CDR3 extends over 14 amino acids. The CDR3 sequence is CASSPTSGGYEQYF. In nucleotides, the CDR3 is TGTGCCAGCAGCCCCACTAGCGGGGGTTACGAGCAGTACTTC.

This clone was detected only a few times. The chain has TRBV6-6 and TRBJ2-2; 9 nucleotides agree with TRBD1. The CDR3 contains 15 residues. From germline, CDR1 is MNHNY and CDR2 SVGAGI (reference sequence). The junction had 3 bases not matched to a gene; V was cut back by 2 bases and J by 5 bases. This CDR3 is CASSYRDRATGELFF. As DNA, the CDR3 is TGTGCCAGCAGTTACCGGGACAGGGCTACCGGGGAGCTGTTTTTT.

There are a few counts of this clone. The V and J genes are TRBV7-9 and TRBJ2-3, with 8 bases aligning to TRBD1. The CDR3 sequence is 15 residues long. Trimming took 7 bases from V and 4 from J; bases not matched to a gene: 10. Germline-derived CDR1 and CDR2 are SEHNR and FQNEAQ (reference sequence). CDR3 bases: TGTGCCAGCACCGATTTGGACAGGGCGCCAGATACGCAGTATTTT. Amino acids: CASTDLDRAPDTQYF. Full variable domain (missing parts from reference TRBV7-9 and TRBJ2-3): DTGVSQNPRHKITKRGQNVTFRCDPISEHNRLYWYRQTLGQGPEFLTYFQNEAQLEKSRLLSDRFSAERPKGSFSTLEIQRTEQGDSAMYLCASTDLDRAPDTQYFGPGTRLTVL.

The rearrangement links TRBV11-2 to TRBJ2-2; tentative D call: TRBD2 (5 bases). Trimming removed 5 bases from V and 0 bases from J, with 16 bases in between. This CDR3 is 17 amino acids long. Germline-derived CDR1 and CDR2 are SGHAT and FQNNGV. CDR3 loop: CASSQDGVSSNTGELFF. CDR3 DNA: TGTGCCAGCAGCCAGGACGGGGTTAGTTCGAACACCGGGGAGCTGTTTTTT.

The chain combines TRBV19 with TRBJ1-4, with D possibly TRBD1 on 6 matching bases. Germline V gene lookup returns CDR1 LNHDA and CDR2 SQIVND (reference sequence). CDR3 size: 15 residues. V was cut by 7 bases and J by 0 bases, with 12 bases left in between. Here the CDR3 DNA reads TGTGCCAGTATGAGGACAGTTGCAACTAATGAAAAACTGTTTTTT. As protein: CASMRTVATNEKLFF.

In this sample, this clone turned up once. The chain combines TRBV12-3 or TRBV12-4 with TRBJ1-1; 8 nucleotides line up with TRBD1. This CDR3 spans 13 amino acids. The V gene end was trimmed by 5 bases and the J gene end by 5 bases; junction bases not matched to a gene: 4. CDR3 loop: CASSPQGATEAFF. CDR3 DNA: TGTGCCAGCAGTCCCCAGGGGGCGACTGAAGCTTTCTTT.

The chain employs TRBV7-9 and TRBJ2-5; a possible D gene is TRBD1 (7 bases). The germline CDR1 and CDR2 sequences are SEHNR and FQNEAQ (reference sequence). Trimming stripped 1 base from V and 3 bases from J, with 9 bases between. The CDR3 consists of 14 residues. CDR3 loop: CASSLGRGEETQYF. DNA of the CDR3: TGTGCCAGCAGCTTAGGCAGGGGGGAAGAGACCCAGTACTTC.

This clone was counted a few times. The V call is TRBV2, the J call TRBJ2-7; 7 bases are shared with TRBD1. V dropped 7 bases and J dropped 6; count of bases not matched to a gene: 9. Looked up from germline, CDR1 is SNHLY and CDR2 is FYNNEI. The CDR3 spans 13 residues. The CDR3 sequence is CASTYEQGSEQYF. Here the CDR3 DNA reads TGTGCCAGCACCTACGAACAGGGGAGCGAGCAGTACTTC.

J is TRBJ1-2 and V is TRBV18; D unclear. The CDR3 loop spans 15 amino acids. V lost 3 bases and J lost 0, with 11 bases in between. Looked up from germline, CDR1 is KGHSH and CDR2 is LQKENI. The CDR3 DNA is TGTGCCAGCTCACCTTCACCGATAGCTAACTATGGCTACACCTTC. Translating gives CASSPSPIANYGYTF.

CDR3 DNA sequence: TGCGCCAGCACCCCGATCTCCGGAGACACCATATATTTT. It specifies CASTPISGDTIYF. The V gene is TRBV10-2, the J gene TRBJ1-3; unclear D gene. V was trimmed by 7 bases and J by 8 bases, leaving 15 bases between them. The CDR3 sequence is 13 residues long. Looked up from germline, CDR1 is WSHSY and CDR2 is SAAADI.

V and J are TRBV3-1 (or the pseudogene TRBV3-2) and TRBJ2-6; D might be TRBD1 (5 bases). The germline V gene has CDR1 LGHDT and CDR2 YNNKEL (reference sequence). V was pared by 1 base and J by 4 bases, with 14 bases between. CDR3 length: 17 amino acids. The CDR3 sequence is CASSQGSRGYGANVLTF. CDR3 DNA: TGTGCCAGCAGCCAAGGATCAAGGGGTTACGGGGCCAACGTCCTGACTTTC.

This clone was counted a single time. V gene TRBV5-1 combines with J gene TRBJ2-3; TRBD2 agrees at 10 bases. The germline gives CDR1 SGHRS, CDR2 YFSETQ. The V and J ends lost 4 bases and 3 bases, in that order; junction bases with no gene match: 11. The CDR3 spans 17 residues. The CDR3 region has the DNA TGCGCCAGCAGCGGAACTAGCGGGGCAGATTTGACAGATACGCAGTATTTT. This codes for CASSGTSGADLTDTQYF.

V is TRBV5-1 and J is TRBJ1-2, with D maybe TRBD1 (6 bases). The V and J ends lost 1 base and 4 bases respectively, with 11 bases between them. This CDR3 has 14 amino acids. CDR1 is SGHRS and CDR2 is YFSETQ in the germline V gene. CDR3 residues: CASSLRGGVYGYTF. For the CDR3, the DNA is TGCGCCAGCAGCTTGAGGGGGGGCGTCTATGGCTACACCTTC.

The chain links TRBV7-9 to TRBJ2-7, with TRBD1 matching over 7 bases. The ends lost 3 bases at V and 3 bases at J; junction bases unmatched: 11. Germline loops: CDR1 SEHNR, CDR2 FQNEAQ (reference sequence). The CDR3 extends over 16 amino acids. As DNA, the CDR3 is TGTGCCAGCAGCTTGACCGGTGGAAGGGGGCTCTACGAGCAGTACTTC. It specifies CASSLTGGRGLYEQYF.

The rearrangement joins TRBV2 to TRBJ1-3; D not resolved. V dropped 3 bases and J dropped 0 bases, with 6 bases sitting between them. Germline CDR1 SNHLY, CDR2 FYNNEI. There are 14 residues in the CDR3. CDR3 residues: CASSEANSGNTIYF. The CDR3 bases are TGTGCCAGCAGTGAGGCCAACTCTGGAAACACCATATATTTT.

This rearrangement joins TRBV23-1 to TRBJ1-1; 7 positions agree with TRBD1. TRBV23-1 is known as an ORF, though its function is uncertain. The CDR3 has 16 amino acids. Trimming at V came to 0 bases and at J to 2 bases, leaving 6 bases not matched to a gene. CDR3 nucleotides: TGCGCCAGCAGTCAATCGGCTAACAGGGGAAACACTGAAGCTTTCTTT. Amino acid sequence: CASSQSANRGNTEAFF.

In its sample, this clone was seen once. The V call is TRBV3-1 (or the pseudogene TRBV3-2), the J call TRBJ1-2, with TRBD1 matching 9 bases. The CDR3 length is 14 residues. Germline V gives CDR1 LGHDT, CDR2 YNNKEL (reference sequence). Germline trimming cut 5 bases from V and 5 bases from J; bases unmatched to any gene: 6. CDR3: CASSFTGGGYGYTF. DNA of the CDR3: TGTGCCAGCAGCTTTACAGGGGGCGGATATGGCTACACCTTC.

The chain couples TRBV5-1 to TRBJ2-1, with TRBD2 identical over 7 bases. V was clipped by 0 bases and J by 3 bases; unmatched bases: 3. This CDR3 region has 15 residues. Germline loops: CDR1 SGHRS, CDR2 YFSETQ. This CDR3 reads CASSLGAGNYNEQFF. CDR3 bases: TGCGCCAGCAGCTTGGGAGCGGGGAACTACAATGAGCAGTTCTTC.

With respect to this clone: Other DNA sequences from this sample encode an identical CDR3 as well. V gene TRBV6-5 combines with J gene TRBJ2-7, with a weak D call TRBD1 (5 bases). Trimming removed 6 bases at V and 5 bases at J, with 17 bases between. CDR1 MNHEY and CDR2 SVGAGI come from the germline V gene. The length of the CDR3 is 14 residues. The CDR3 sequence is CASSKKSQDHEQYF. The CDR3 DNA reads as TGTGCCAGCAGCAAAAAATCACAGGACCACGAGCAGTACTTC.

This clone was picked up a small number of times. The rearrangement joins TRBV7-3 to TRBJ2-2; D may be TRBD1 (5 bases). The germline CDR1 and CDR2 sequences are SGHTA and FQGTGA. Trimming stripped 5 bases from V and 5 bases from J, with 9 bases between. The CDR3 is made up of 13 amino acids. The CDR3 is CASSHRQTGELFF. In DNA form, the CDR3 reads TGTGCCAGCAGCCACAGACAGACCGGGGAGCTGTTTTTT.